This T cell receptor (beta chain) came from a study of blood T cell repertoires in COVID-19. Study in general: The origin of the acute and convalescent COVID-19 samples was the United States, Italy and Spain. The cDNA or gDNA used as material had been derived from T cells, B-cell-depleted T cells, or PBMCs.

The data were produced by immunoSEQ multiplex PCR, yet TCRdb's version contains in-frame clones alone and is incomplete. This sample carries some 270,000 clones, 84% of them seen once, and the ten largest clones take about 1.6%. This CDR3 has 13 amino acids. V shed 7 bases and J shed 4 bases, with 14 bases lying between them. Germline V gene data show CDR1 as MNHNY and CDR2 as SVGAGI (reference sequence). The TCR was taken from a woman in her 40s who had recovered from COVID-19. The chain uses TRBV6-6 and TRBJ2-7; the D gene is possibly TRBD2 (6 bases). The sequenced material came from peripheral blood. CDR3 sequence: CASTGTVGYEQYF. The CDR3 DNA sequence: TGTGCCAGCACCGGGACTGTCGGTTACGAGCAGTACTTC.